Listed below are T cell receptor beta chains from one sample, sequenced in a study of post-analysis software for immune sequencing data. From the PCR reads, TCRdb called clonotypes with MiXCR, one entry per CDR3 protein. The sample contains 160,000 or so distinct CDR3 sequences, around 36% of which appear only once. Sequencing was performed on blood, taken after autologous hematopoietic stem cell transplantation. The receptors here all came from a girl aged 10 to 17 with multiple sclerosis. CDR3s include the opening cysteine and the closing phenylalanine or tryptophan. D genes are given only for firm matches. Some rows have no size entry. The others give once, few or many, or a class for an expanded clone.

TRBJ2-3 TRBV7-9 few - TGTGCCAGCAGCTCTGCAGATACGCAGTATTTT CASSSADTQYF
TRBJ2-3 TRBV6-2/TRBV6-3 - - TGTGCCAGCAGTTACACCTGGGACCCAACAGATACGCAGTATTTT CASSYTWDPTDTQYF
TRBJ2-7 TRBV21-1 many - TGTGCCAGCAGAACAGGGAACTCCTACGAGCAGTACTTC CASRTGNSYEQYF
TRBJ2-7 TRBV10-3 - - TGTGCCATCGCGCAGGAGAGCGTTTACGAGCAGTACTTC CAIAQESVYEQYF
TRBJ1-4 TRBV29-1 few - TGCAGCGTCAATACAGGGACAACTAATGAAAAACTGTTTTTT CSVNTGTTNEKLFF
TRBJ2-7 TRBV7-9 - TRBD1 TGTGCCAGCAGCTTCGCGGACAGGGCCTACGAGCAGTACTTC CASSFADRAYEQYF
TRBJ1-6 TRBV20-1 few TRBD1 TGCAGTGCTAGAGGAACAGGGGGCTTTCGGAATTCACCCCTCCACTTT CSARGTGGFRNSPLHF
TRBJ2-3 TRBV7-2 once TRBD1 TGTGCCAGCAGCTTAGCGCGGGCAGGGGGACGGACCACAGATACGCAGTATTTT CASSLARAGGRTTDTQYF
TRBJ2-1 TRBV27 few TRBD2 TGTGCCAGCAGTTCCAAGGTCAGCGGGAAGATCAATGAGCAGTTCTTC CASSSKVSGKINEQFF
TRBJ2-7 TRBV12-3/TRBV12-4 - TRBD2 TGTGCCAGCAGTTCACCCACTAGCGGGAGGAACGAGCAGTACTTC CASSSPTSGRNEQYF
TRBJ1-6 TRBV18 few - TGTGCCAGCTCCCCAGGGGCCGATAATTCACCCCTCCACTTT CASSPGADNSPLHF
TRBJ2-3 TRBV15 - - TGTGCCACCAGCACACTACTCACAGATACGCAGTATTTT CATSTLLTDTQYF
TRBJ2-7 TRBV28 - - TGTGCCAGCAGTTTTGGCCGCTACGAGCAGTACTTC CASSFGRYEQYF
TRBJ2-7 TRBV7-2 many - TGTGCCAGCAGCCTAAGGACCGGTTACGAGCAGTACTTC CASSLRTGYEQYF
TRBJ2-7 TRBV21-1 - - TGTGCCAGCAGCAAGAGAGAAGTAAAACTCTACGAGCAGTACTTC CASSKREVKLYEQYF
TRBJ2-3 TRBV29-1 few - TGCAGCGTTTGGTGGGAGACAGATACGCAGTATTTT CSVWWETDTQYF
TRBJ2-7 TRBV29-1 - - TGCAGCGTTGGGACGGGGGGCCACGAGCACTACTTC CSVGTGGHEHYF
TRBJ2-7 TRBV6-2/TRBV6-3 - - TGTGCCAGCAGTTACTCGTCAAGCGGCTACGAGCAGTACTTC CASSYSSSGYEQYF
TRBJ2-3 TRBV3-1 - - TGTGCCAGCAGCCAAGATCGAGGGGAGACAGATACGCAGTATTTT CASSQDRGETDTQYF
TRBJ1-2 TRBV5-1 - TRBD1 TGCGCCAGCAGCTTGCGGACAGGAAACTATGGCTACACCTTC CASSLRTGNYGYTF
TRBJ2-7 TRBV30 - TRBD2 TGTGCCTGGAGGAAACTAGCGGGAAAAACCTACGAGCAGTACTTC CAWRKLAGKTYEQYF
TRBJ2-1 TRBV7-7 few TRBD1 TGTGCTAGCAGCCCTCGACGGGACAGCTACAATGAGCAGTTCTTC CASSPRRDSYNEQFF
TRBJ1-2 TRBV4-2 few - TGTGCCAGCAGCCAAGATCGGGCTACAGCGACGCTGTATGGCTACACCTTC CASSQDRATATLYGYTF
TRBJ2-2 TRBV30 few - TGTGCCTGGAGGGGTTTCTTCACCGGGGAGCTGTTTTTT CAWRGFFTGELFF
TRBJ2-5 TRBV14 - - TGTGCCAGCAGCCAAGGATGGGCAGGGCCGACCGCAGAGACCCAGTACTTC CASSQGWAGPTAETQYF
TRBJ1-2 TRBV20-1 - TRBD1 TGCAGTGCTACGGACCGGGACAGGGGGTCGGGCTACACCTTC CSATDRDRGSGYTF
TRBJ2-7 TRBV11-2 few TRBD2 TGTGCCAGCAGCTTATCTCGCCTAGCGGGAGTCTCCTACGAGCAGTACTTC CASSLSRLAGVSYEQYF
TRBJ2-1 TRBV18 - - TGTGCCAGCTCACCCTGGCGGCCCCCCTACAATGAGCAGTTCTTC CASSPWRPPYNEQFF
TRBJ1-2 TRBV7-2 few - TGTGCCAGCAGCTGGGGGTCGGACACTAACTATGGCTACACCTTC CASSWGSDTNYGYTF
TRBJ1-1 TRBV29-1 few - TGCAGCTCTGGGACACCGAACACTGAAGCTTTCTTT CSSGTPNTEAFF
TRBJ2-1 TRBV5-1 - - TGCGCCAGCAGCTTGGAGCCCAGGTGGAGGAATGAGCAGTTCTTC CASSLEPRWRNEQFF
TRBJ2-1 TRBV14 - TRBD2 TGTGCCAGCAGCCAGCCAGCGGGAGGGTCCACTGAGCAGTTCTTC CASSQPAGGSTEQFF
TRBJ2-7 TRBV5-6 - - TGTGCCAGCAGCTTGATGGGGACCTCAATGATCTACGAGCAGTACTTC CASSLMGTSMIYEQYF
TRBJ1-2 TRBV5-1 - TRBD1 TGCGCCAGCAGCTTAGAGGGACAGAACTATGGCTACACCTTC CASSLEGQNYGYTF
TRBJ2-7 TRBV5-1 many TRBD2 TGCGCCAGCAGCTGGACTAGCGGGATCACTGCCTACGAGCAGTACTTC CASSWTSGITAYEQYF
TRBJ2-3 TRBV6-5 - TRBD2 TGTGCCAGCAGTTATTTAAGACTAGCGGGAGGGGTTCCAAGTACGCAGTATTTT CASSYLRLAGGVPSTQYF
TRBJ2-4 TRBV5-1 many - TGCGCCAGCAGCTTGACAAGGGGGGACATTCAGTACTTC CASSLTRGDIQYF
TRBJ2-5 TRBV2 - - TGTGCCTCCCTTACGGAGACCCAGTACTTC CASLTETQYF
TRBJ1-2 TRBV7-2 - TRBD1 TGTGCCAGCAGCTCAATCCTCCCGGGACAGCACACCTTC CASSSILPGQHTF
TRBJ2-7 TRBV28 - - TGTGCCAGCAGTTTTCACAGGCCGCCCTACGAGCAGTACTTC CASSFHRPPYEQYF
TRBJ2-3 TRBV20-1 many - TGCAGTGCTAGATGGATCCCTACGGGACCCAGAAACACAGATACGCAGTATTTT CSARWIPTGPRNTDTQYF
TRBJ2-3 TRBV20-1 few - TGCAGTGCGCGGCATTTTGGCGGGCCTTACCCACAGTATTTT CSARHFGGPYPQYF
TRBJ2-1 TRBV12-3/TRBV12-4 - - TGTGCCAGCAGTTTAGGGCGGGGTGCCTACAATGAGCAGTTCTTC CASSLGRGAYNEQFF
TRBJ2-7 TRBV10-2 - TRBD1 TGCGCCATCCTGCGTCGGGACAGGGTTTCCTACGAGCAGTACTTC CAILRRDRVSYEQYF
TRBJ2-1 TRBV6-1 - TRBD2 TGTGCCAGCAGTGATGGGGCGGGAGGGCTACTCAATGAGCAGTTCTTC CASSDGAGGLLNEQFF
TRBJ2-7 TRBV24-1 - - TGTGCCACCAGTGGAGACACCTACGAGCAGTACTTC CATSGDTYEQYF
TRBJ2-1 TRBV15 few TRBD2 TGTGCCACCAGCAGGGCCCGGGGGGGGGGCTACAATGAGCAGTTCTTC CATSRARGGGYNEQFF
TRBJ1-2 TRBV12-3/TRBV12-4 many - TGTGCCAGCAGTCCGGGACTTCAGACTGGTGGCTACACCTTC CASSPGLQTGGYTF
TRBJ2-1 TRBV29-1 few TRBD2 TGCACCCTGGGGCTAGCGGAGAACAATGAGCAGTTCTTC CTLGLAENNEQFF
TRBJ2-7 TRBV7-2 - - TGTGCCAGCAGCTTAAATTTACGGGCTGAGCAGTACTTC CASSLNLRAEQYF
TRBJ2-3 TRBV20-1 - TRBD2 TGCAGTGCTAGATTCCCCTGGACTAGCGGGAGTGCAGATACGCAGTATTTT CSARFPWTSGSADTQYF
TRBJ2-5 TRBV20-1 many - TGCAGTGCTAGAGATCAGGAAAGGGGGTTGCAAGAGACCCAGTACTTC CSARDQERGLQETQYF
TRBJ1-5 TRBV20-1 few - TGCAGTGCTAGGACAGAGACCAATCAGCCCCAGCATTTT CSARTETNQPQHF
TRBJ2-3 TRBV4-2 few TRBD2 TGTGCCAGCAGCCAAGCCTCCGGGACTAGCCTATATACGCAGTATTTT CASSQASGTSLYTQYF
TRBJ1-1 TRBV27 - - TGTGCCAGCAGTTTACGGCAGGGGAACACTGAAGCTTTCTTT CASSLRQGNTEAFF
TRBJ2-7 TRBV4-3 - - TGCGCCAGCAGCCAGTACAGGGGAGGCTACGAGCAGTACTTC CASSQYRGGYEQYF
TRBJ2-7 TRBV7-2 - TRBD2 TGTGCCAGCAGCTTAGAGGGTAGCGGGAGGGTATCCTACAATGAGCAGTACTTC CASSLEGSGRVSYNEQYF
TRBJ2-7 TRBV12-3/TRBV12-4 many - TGTGCCAGCAGTTTTAAAATCCTCGGCAGAGCCTACGAGCAGTACTTC CASSFKILGRAYEQYF